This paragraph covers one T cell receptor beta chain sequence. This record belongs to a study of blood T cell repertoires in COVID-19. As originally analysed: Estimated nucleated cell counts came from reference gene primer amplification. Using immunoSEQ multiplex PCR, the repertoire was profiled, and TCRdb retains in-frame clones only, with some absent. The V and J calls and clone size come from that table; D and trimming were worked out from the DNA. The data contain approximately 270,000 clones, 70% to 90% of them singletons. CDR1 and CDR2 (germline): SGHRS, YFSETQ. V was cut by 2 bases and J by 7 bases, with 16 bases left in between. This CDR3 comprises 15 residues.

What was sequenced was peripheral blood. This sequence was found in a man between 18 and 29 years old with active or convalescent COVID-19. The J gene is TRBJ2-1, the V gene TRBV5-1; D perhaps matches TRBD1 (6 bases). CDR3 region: CASSLYRAGVNEQFF. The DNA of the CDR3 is TGCGCCAGCAGCTTATACAGGGCCGGTGTAAATGAGCAGTTCTTC. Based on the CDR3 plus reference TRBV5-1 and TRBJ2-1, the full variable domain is KAGVTQTPRYLIKTRGQQVTLSCSPISGHRSVSWYQQTPGQGLQFLFEYFSETQRNKGNFPGRFSGRQFSNSRSEMNVSTLELGDSALYLCASSLYRAGVNEQFFGPGTRLTVL.